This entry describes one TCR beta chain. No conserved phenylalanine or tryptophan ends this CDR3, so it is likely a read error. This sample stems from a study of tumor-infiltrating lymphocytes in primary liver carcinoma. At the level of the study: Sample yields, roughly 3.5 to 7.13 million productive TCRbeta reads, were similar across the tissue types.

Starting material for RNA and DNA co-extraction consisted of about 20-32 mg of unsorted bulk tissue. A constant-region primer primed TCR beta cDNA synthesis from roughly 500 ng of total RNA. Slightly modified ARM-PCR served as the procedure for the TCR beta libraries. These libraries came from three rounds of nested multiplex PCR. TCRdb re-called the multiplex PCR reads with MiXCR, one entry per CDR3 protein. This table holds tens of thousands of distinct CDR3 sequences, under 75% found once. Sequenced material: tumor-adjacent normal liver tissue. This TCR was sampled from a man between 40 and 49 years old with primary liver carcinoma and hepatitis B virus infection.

CDR3 in DNA: TGTGTCATAAGTAGGGACGAAGTCACAGATACGCAGTATGTT. Its translation: CVISRDEVTDTQYV. The chain employs TRBV10-3 and TRBJ2-3; D possibly uses TRBD1 or TRBD2 (5 bases each). The CDR3 covers 14 residues. The germline CDR1 and CDR2 sequences are ENHRY and SYGVKD.